This TCR beta chain originates from a study of T cell responses to AZD1222 COVID-19 vaccine. The study's findings and limits: It was only a handful of AZD1222 recipients who were seropositive at baseline.

In regard to this clone: The antigen remains unidentified.

Assay: immunoSEQ multiplex PCR; the TCRdb copy retains only in-frame clones and omits some. Of over 150,000 clones in the sample, roughly nine tenths are singletons; the top ten hold approximately 20%. V lost 3 bases, J lost 0 bases, and 12 bases lay in between. The CDR3 spans 16 residues. From germline, CDR1 is ENHRY and CDR2 SYGVKD. This chain joins TRBV10-3 and TRBJ1-3, with D unclear. The origin of this receptor is an adult in good health. The specimen comprised peripheral blood, sampled on day 0 of AZD1222 vaccination. The CDR3 DNA is TGTGCCATCAGTGAAAAGTCTCCCGGCTCTGGAAACACCATATATTTT. This gives the protein CAISEKSPGSGNTIYF.